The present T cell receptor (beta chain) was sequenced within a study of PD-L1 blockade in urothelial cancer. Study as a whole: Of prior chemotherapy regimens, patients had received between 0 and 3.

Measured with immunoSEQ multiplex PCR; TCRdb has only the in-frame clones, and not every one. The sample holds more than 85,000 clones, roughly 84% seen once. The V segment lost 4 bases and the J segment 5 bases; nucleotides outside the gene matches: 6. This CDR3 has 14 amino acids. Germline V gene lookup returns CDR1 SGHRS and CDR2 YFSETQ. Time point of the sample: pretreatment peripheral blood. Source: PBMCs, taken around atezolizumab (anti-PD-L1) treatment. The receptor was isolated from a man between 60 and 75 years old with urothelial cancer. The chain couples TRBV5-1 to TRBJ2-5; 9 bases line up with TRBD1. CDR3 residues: CASSPPGTGETQYF. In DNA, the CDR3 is TGCGCCAGCAGCCCCCCTGGGACAGGGGAGACCCAGTACTTC. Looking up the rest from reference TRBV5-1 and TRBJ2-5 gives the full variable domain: KAGVTQTPRYLIKTRGQQVTLSCSPISGHRSVSWYQQTPGQGLQFLFEYFSETQRNKGNFPGRFSGRQFSNSRSEMNVSTLELGDSALYLCASSPPGTGETQYFGPGTRLLVL.